This is a list of T cell receptor beta chains from one sample in a study of T cell changes during pregnancy in multiple sclerosis. Libraries were prepared by immunoSEQ multiplex PCR; TCRdb keeps only in-frame clonotypes and omits some of them. This table holds about 34,000 clones, approximately 91% found once. Sequencing was performed on peripheral blood, taken in the second trimester of pregnancy. These receptor sequences come from a female donor in good health, enrolled as a control in a pregnancy study. Both conserved end residues are part of each CDR3. A D gene is named only where the DNA matches it firmly. Size tells how often a clone was seen (once, few, many) or the class of an expanded clone, and some rows leave it out.

>TRBJ1-2|once|TRBV27|TRBD1
CASRYRDRGNYGYTF
TGTGCCAGCAGATACCGGGACAGGGGAAACTATGGCTACACCTTC
>TRBJ2-3|once|TRBV7-9|-
CASSFLDTQYF
TGTGCCAGCAGCTTTCTGGATACGCAGTATTTT
>TRBJ1-1|-|TRBV18|-
CASSPGGKTGTEAFF
TGTGCCAGCTCACCAGGGGGGAAGACGGGGACTGAAGCTTTCTTT
>TRBJ2-1|-|TRBV11-3|TRBD2
CASSRYSGGTYNEQFF
TGTGCCAGCAGCCGTTATAGCGGGGGGACCTACAATGAGCAGTTCTTC
>TRBJ2-7|once|TRBV19|TRBD1
CASSIRDRDYEQYF
TGTGCCAGTAGTATCCGGGACAGGGACTACGAGCAGTACTTC
>TRBJ1-4|once|TRBV28|-
CASSLPGGSINEKLFF
TGTGCCAGCAGTCTCCCAGGTGGGAGCATTAATGAAAAACTGTTTTTT
>TRBJ2-2|-|TRBV10-3|TRBD2
CAISFSSGNTGELFF
TGTGCCATCAGTTTTTCTAGCGGTAACACCGGGGAGCTGTTTTTT
>TRBJ2-5|-|TRBV10-1|TRBD1
CASSGTGPGETQYF
TGCGCCAGCAGTGGGACAGGGCCGGGGGAGACCCAGTACTTC
>TRBJ2-5|few|TRBV6-5|TRBD1
CASSLSGTGGSETQYF
TGTGCCAGCAGTTTATCCGGGACAGGGGGCTCCGAGACCCAGTACTTC
>TRBJ1-1|-|TRBV6-1|TRBD1
CASSGAGGARFTEAFF
TGTGCCAGCAGTGGAGCAGGGGGCGCGCGATTCACTGAAGCTTTCTTT
>TRBJ2-3|-|TRBV18|-
CASSPQGADTQYF
TGTGCCAGCTCGCCCCAGGGTGCAGATACGCAGTATTTT
>TRBJ2-5|once|TRBV28|TRBD1
CASSLFWTGVETQYF
TGTGCCAGCAGTTTGTTCTGGACAGGGGTCGAGACCCAGTACTTC
>TRBJ2-5|-|TRBV14|TRBD2
CASSQQLAGLGETQYF
TGTGCCAGCAGCCAACAACTAGCGGGATTGGGGGAGACCCAGTACTTC
>TRBJ2-6|-|TRBV6-5|-
CASSTTRTGANVLTF
TGTGCCAGCAGTACCACAAGAACCGGGGCCAACGTCCTGACTTTC
>TRBJ2-7|-|TRBV7-9|TRBD2
CASSKGTSGPYEQYF
TGTGCCAGCAGCAAAGGGACTAGCGGACCCTACGAGCAGTACTTC
>TRBJ2-2|-|TRBV6-4|TRBD2
CASSEGLANTGELFF
TGTGCCAGCAGTGAGGGACTAGCGAACACCGGGGAGCTGTTTTTT
>TRBJ2-7|-|TRBV5-1|TRBD1
CASSYPGQDYEQYF
TGCGCCAGCAGCTATCCGGGACAGGACTACGAGCAGTACTTC
>TRBJ2-2|-|TRBV27|TRBD1
CASSLRGQGNTGELFF
TGTGCCAGCAGTTTAAGGGGACAGGGGAACACCGGGGAGCTGTTTTTT
>TRBJ2-1|-|TRBV4-3|-
CASSQVTSSAGGRNEQFF
TGCGCCAGCAGCCAAGTAACGTCCTCCGCCGGGGGGCGGAATGAGCAGTTCTTC
>TRBJ1-1|-|TRBV6-5|-
CASSRQSGASTEAFF
TGTGCCAGCAGTCGACAATCAGGGGCTAGCACTGAAGCTTTCTTT
>TRBJ2-5|once|TRBV14|-
CASSQGQAYQETQYF
TGTGCCAGCAGCCAAGGCCAGGCTTACCAAGAGACCCAGTACTTC
>TRBJ2-1|-|TRBV21-1|-
CASSTPLKPLAGGCYNEQFF
TGTGCCAGCAGCACCCCCTTAAAGCCGCTAGCGGGGGGGTGCTACAATGAGCAGTTCTTC
>TRBJ2-7|-|TRBV4-2|TRBD2
CASSQDSGTTYEQYF
TGTGCCAGCAGCCAAGATTCCGGGACTACCTACGAGCAGTACTTC
>TRBJ2-1|-|TRBV9|-
CASSVGGGSSYNEQFF
TGTGCCAGCAGCGTAGGGGGCGGAAGCTCCTACAATGAGCAGTTCTTC
>TRBJ2-1|-|TRBV10-3|TRBD2
CAISESNGGAYNEQFF
TGTGCCATCAGTGAGTCGAACGGGGGGGCCTACAATGAGCAGTTCTTC
>TRBJ2-3|-|TRBV5-1|TRBD2
CATRAGASTDTQYF
TGCGCCACGCGAGCGGGGGCTAGCACAGATACGCAGTATTTT
>TRBJ2-3|-|TRBV7-8|-
CASSSQKGGGTDTQYF
TGTGCCAGCAGCTCCCAAAAGGGAGGTGGCACAGATACGCAGTATTTT
>TRBJ2-7|-|TRBV4-1|TRBD1
CASSQGRPGTGGAYEQYF
TGCGCCAGCAGCCAAGGACGTCCCGGGACAGGGGGGGCCTACGAGCAGTACTTC
>TRBJ1-2|-|TRBV27|TRBD1
CASSQGAWVYGYTF
TGTGCCAGCAGCCAGGGGGCTTGGGTCTATGGCTACACCTTC
>TRBJ2-1|-|TRBV6-4|TRBD2
CASSEGREGNEQFF
TGTGCCAGCAGTGAGGGGCGGGAGGGGAATGAGCAGTTCTTC
>TRBJ2-7|-|TRBV9|-
CASSVGPSVHEQYF
TGTGCCAGCAGCGTAGGTCCTAGCGTACACGAGCAGTACTTC
>TRBJ1-2|-|TRBV10-2|-
CASSESNFGGYGYTF
TGCGCCAGCAGTGAGTCAAACTTTGGCGGCTATGGCTACACCTTC
>TRBJ1-5|-|TRBV19|TRBD1
CASSSHPDRVSQPQHF
TGTGCCAGTAGTAGCCATCCTGACAGGGTGAGTCAGCCCCAGCATTTT
>TRBJ2-5|-|TRBV6-1|TRBD2
CASSEEAGGPETQYF
TGTGCCAGCAGTGAAGAAGCGGGGGGGCCAGAGACCCAGTACTTC
>TRBJ2-7|-|TRBV7-2|-
CASSLEAGYEQYF
TGTGCCAGCAGCTTAGAAGCAGGGTACGAGCAGTACTTC
>TRBJ2-3|-|TRBV19|TRBD1
CASSPQGVGPDTQYF
TGTGCCAGTAGTCCGCAGGGGGTAGGACCAGATACGCAGTATTTT
>TRBJ1-4|-|TRBV30|-
CAWSDGGNNEKLFF
TGTGCCTGGAGTGATGGCGGCAATAATGAAAAACTGTTTTTT
>TRBJ2-5|-|TRBV19|-
CASRGGETQYF
TGTGCCAGTAGAGGCGGGGAGACCCAGTACTTC
>TRBJ2-1|-|TRBV9|-
CASSVPPGGNEQFF
TGTGCCAGCAGCGTTCCTCCCGGGGGCAATGAGCAGTTCTTC
>TRBJ2-3|-|TRBV7-3|-
CASSQAGDTQYF
TGTGCCAGCAGCCAAGCGGGAGATACGCAGTATTTT
>TRBJ2-2|-|TRBV5-1|TRBD1
CASSGRDRASGELFF
TGCGCCAGCAGCGGCCGGGACAGGGCCTCCGGGGAGCTGTTTTTT
>TRBJ1-2|-|TRBV7-3|-
CAGRYPNRVGGDYGYTF
TGTGCCGGCAGGTACCCTAACAGGGTAGGGGGGGACTATGGCTACACCTTC
>TRBJ2-1|-|TRBV5-1|TRBD1
CASSLGDRDGNEQFF
TGCGCCAGCAGCTTGGGGGACAGGGATGGCAATGAGCAGTTCTTC
>TRBJ1-2|-|TRBV19|-
CASSISNSPGLDYGYTF
TGTGCCAGTAGTATTTCAAACTCACCAGGCTTGGACTATGGCTACACCTTC
>TRBJ2-7|-|TRBV28|-
CASSPRYEQYF
TGTGCCAGCAGCCCGAGGTACGAGCAGTACTTC
>TRBJ2-2|-|TRBV19|-
CASKPMLLTGELFF
TGTGCCAGTAAGCCGATGCTGTTGACCGGGGAGCTGTTTTTT
>TRBJ1-6|-|TRBV28|TRBD1
CASSSPDRAYSPLHF
TGTGCCAGCAGTTCCCCTGACAGGGCTTATTCACCCCTCCACTTT
>TRBJ2-2|few|TRBV27|TRBD1
CASSLSGQPPGELFF
TGTGCCAGCAGTTTATCGGGACAGCCGCCCGGGGAGCTGTTTTTT
>TRBJ2-2|-|TRBV7-6|-
CASSPRNTGELFF
TGTGCCAGCAGCCCCCGGAACACCGGGGAGCTGTTTTTT
>TRBJ1-1|few|TRBV19|-
CASSNTMNTEAFF
TGTGCCAGTAGTAACACCATGAACACTGAAGCTTTCTTT
>TRBJ2-5|-|TRBV9|-
CASSGTDQETQYF
TGTGCCAGCAGCGGGACAGACCAAGAGACCCAGTACTTC
>TRBJ2-1|medium-sized|TRBV7-2|-
CASSEPSHEQFF
TGTGCCAGCAGCGAACCAAGCCATGAGCAGTTCTTC
>TRBJ1-2|-|TRBV6-1|TRBD1
CASSEQDRGRGGYTF
TGTGCCAGCAGTGAACAGGACAGGGGTCGGGGTGGCTACACCTTC
>TRBJ1-5|-|TRBV10-1|-
CASSETDQPQHF
TGCGCCAGCAGTGAGACAGATCAGCCCCAGCATTTT
>TRBJ1-5|-|TRBV6-1|-
CATFDTQNNQPQHF
TGTGCCACCTTCGACACTCAAAACAATCAGCCCCAGCATTTT
>TRBJ1-4|-|TRBV6-1|TRBD1
CASRDRPAANEKLFF
TGTGCCAGCCGGGACAGGCCCGCGGCTAATGAAAAACTGTTTTTT
>TRBJ1-2|-|TRBV9|-
CASSVATGQNYGYTF
TGTGCCAGCAGCGTAGCTACCGGACAGAACTATGGCTACACCTTC